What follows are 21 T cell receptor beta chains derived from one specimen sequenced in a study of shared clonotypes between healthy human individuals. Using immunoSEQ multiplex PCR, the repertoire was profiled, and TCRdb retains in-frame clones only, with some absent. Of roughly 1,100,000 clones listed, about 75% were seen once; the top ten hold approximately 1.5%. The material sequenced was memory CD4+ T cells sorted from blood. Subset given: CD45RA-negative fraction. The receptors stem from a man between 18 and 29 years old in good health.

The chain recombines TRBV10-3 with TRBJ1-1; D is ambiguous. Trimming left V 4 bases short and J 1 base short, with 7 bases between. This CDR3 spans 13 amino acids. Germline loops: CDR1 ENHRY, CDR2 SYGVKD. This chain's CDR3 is CAISGGPNTEAFF. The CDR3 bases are TGTGCCATCAGTGGAGGACCGAACACTGAAGCTTTCTTT.

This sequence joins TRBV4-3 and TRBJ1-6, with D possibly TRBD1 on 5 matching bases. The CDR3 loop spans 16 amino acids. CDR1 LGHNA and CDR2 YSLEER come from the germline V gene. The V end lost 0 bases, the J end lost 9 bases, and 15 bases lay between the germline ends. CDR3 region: CASSQDFSGGGSPLHF. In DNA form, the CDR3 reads TGCGCCAGCAGCCAAGATTTTTCCGGGGGAGGTTCACCCCTCCACTTT.

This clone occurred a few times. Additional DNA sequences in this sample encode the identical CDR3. CDR3 region: CASSSQGPNTEAFF. The CDR3 DNA sequence: TGCGCCAGCAGCTCACAGGGGCCGAACACTGAAGCTTTCTTT. The gene calls are TRBV5-1 and TRBJ1-1; TRBD1 agrees at 7 bases. This CDR3 spans 14 amino acids. Losses at the gene ends were 3 bases for V and 1 base for J; bases not matched to a gene: 3. Germline V gives CDR1 SGHRS, CDR2 YFSETQ.

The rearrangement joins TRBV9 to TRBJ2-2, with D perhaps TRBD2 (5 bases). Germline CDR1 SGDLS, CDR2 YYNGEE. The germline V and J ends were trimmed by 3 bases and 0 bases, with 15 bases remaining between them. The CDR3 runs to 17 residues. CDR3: CASSAHVDGANTGELFF. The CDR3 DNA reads TGTGCCAGCAGCGCCCACGTTGACGGGGCGAACACCGGGGAGCTGTTTTTT.

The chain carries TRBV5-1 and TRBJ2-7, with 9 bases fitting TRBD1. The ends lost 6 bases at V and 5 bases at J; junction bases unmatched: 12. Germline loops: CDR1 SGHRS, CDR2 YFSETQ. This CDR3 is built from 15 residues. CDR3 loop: CASTIFGTGSNEQYF. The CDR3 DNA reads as TGCGCCAGCACCATATTCGGGACAGGGTCGAACGAGCAGTACTTC.

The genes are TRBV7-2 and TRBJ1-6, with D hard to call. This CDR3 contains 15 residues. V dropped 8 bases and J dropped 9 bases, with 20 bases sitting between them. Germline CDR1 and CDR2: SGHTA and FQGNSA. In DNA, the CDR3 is TGTGCCAGCGCCGAGACTCGTCTGGGGATTTCACCCCTCCACTTT. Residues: CASAETRLGISPLHF.

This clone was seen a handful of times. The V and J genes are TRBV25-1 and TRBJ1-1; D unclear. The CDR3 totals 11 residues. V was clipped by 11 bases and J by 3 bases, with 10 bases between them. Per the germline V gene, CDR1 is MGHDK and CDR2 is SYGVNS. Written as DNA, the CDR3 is TGTGCCGGGAACTGGGACACTGAAGCTTTCTTT. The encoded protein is CAGNWDTEAFF.

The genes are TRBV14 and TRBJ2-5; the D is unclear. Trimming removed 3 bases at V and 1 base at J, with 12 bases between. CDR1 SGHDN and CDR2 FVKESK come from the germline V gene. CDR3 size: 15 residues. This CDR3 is CASSQALGSQETQYF. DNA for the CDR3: TGTGCCAGCAGCCAGGCCCTGGGGTCCCAAGAGACCCAGTACTTC. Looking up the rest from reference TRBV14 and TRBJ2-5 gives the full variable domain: EAGVTQFPSHSVIEKGQTVTLRCDPISGHDNLYWYRRVMGKEIKFLLHFVKESKQDESGMPNNRFLAERTGGTYSTLKVQPAELEDSGVYFCASSQALGSQETQYFGPGTRLLVL.

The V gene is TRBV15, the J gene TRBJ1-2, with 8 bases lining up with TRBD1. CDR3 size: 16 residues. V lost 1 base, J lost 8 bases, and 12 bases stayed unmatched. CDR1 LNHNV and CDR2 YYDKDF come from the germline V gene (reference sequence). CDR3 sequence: CATSRAGDQGARGYTF. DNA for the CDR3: TGTGCCACCAGCAGAGCGGGGGACCAGGGGGCTCGAGGCTACACCTTC.

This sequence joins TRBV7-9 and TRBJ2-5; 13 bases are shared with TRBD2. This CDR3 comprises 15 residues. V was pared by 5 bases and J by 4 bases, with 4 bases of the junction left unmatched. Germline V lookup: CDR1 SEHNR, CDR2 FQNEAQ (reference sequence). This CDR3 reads CASSRGLAGSETQYF. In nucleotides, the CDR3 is TGTGCCAGCAGCAGGGGACTAGCGGGATCAGAGACCCAGTACTTC. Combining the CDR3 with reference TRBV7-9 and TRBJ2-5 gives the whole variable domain DTGVSQNPRHKITKRGQNVTFRCDPISEHNRLYWYRQTLGQGPEFLTYFQNEAQLEKSRLLSDRFSAERPKGSFSTLEIQRTEQGDSAMYLCASSRGLAGSETQYFGPGTRLLVL.

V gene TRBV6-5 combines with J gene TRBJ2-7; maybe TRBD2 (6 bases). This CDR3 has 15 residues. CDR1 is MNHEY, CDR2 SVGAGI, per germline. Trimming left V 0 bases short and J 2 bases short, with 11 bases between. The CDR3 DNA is TGTGCCAGCAGTTACTCTGGGGACTCTACCTACGAGCAGTACTTC. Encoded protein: CASSYSGDSTYEQYF.

As DNA, the CDR3 is TGTGCCAGCAGCTCAGGGAGAGACAATGAGCAGTTCTTC. Amino acid sequence: CASSSGRDNEQFF. The rearrangement joins TRBV11-3 to TRBJ2-1; D possibly matches TRBD1 or TRBD2 (5 bases each). Looked up from germline, CDR1 is SGHNT and CDR2 is YENEEA. V shed 4 bases and J shed 5 bases, with 9 bases lying between them. The CDR3 has 13 residues.

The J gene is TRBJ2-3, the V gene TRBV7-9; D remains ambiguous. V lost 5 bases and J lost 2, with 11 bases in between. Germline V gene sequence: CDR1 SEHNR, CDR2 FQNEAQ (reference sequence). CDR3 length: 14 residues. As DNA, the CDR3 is TGTGCCAGCAGCCCCAAGGATATCACAGATACGCAGTATTTT. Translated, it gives CASSPKDITDTQYF.

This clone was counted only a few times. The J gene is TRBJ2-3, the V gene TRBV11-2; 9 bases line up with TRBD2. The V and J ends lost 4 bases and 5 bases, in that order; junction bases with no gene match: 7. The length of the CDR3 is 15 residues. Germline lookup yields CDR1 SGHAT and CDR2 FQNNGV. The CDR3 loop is CASSYSGRFGDTQYF. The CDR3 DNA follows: TGTGCCAGCAGCTACAGCGGGAGGTTTGGAGATACGCAGTATTTT.

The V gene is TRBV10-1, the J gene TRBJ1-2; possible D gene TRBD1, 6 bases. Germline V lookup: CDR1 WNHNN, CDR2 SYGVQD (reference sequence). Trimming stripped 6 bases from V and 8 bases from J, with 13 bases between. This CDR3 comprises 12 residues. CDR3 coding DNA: TGCGCCAGCAGCAACAGGGAATACGGCTACACCTTC. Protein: CASSNREYGYTF.

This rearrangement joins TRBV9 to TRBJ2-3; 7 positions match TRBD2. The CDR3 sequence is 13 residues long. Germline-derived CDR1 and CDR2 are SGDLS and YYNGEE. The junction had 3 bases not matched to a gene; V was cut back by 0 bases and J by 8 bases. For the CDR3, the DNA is TGTGCCAGCAGCGTAGGGGACTACGGTACGCAGTATTTT. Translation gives CASSVGDYGTQYF.

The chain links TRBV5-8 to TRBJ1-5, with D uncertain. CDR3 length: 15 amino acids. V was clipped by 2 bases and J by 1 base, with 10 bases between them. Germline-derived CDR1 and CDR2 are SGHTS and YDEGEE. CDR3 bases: TGTGCCAGCAGCTTTGGCAGGTGGAGCAATCAGCCCCAGCATTTT. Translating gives CASSFGRWSNQPQHF.

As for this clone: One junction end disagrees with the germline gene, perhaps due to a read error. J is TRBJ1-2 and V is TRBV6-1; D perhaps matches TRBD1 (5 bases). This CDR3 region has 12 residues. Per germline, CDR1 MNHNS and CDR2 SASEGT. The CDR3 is CASREGTDGYTF. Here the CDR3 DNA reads TGTGCCAGCAGAGAAGGGACGGATGGCTACACCTTC.

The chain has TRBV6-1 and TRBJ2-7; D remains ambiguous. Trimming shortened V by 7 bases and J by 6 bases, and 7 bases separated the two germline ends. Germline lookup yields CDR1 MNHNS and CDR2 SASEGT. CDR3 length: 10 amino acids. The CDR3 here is CASNWGEQYF. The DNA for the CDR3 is TGTGCCAGCAATTGGGGCGAGCAGTACTTC.

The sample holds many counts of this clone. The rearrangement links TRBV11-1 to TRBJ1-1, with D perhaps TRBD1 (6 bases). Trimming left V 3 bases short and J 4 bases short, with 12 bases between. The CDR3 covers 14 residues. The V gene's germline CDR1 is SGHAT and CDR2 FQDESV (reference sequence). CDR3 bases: TGTGCCAGCAGCTTCCGACAGGACGGCACTGAAGCTTTCTTT. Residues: CASSFRQDGTEAFF.

The CDR3 sequence is CASSVSESYNEQFF. The CDR3 region has the DNA TGTGCCAGCAGCGTCAGCGAATCCTACAATGAGCAGTTCTTC. The genes are TRBV9 and TRBJ2-1; no firm D call. Germline CDR1 SGDLS, CDR2 YYNGEE. Trimming removed 2 bases from V and 1 base from J, with 7 bases in between. There are 14 residues in the CDR3.